Below, 22 T cell receptor beta chains from the same sample are listed, as sequenced in a study of graft-versus-host responses after intestinal transplantation. Produced via immunoSEQ multiplex PCR; TCRdb's table is partial and in-frame only. The sample has around 55,000 clones; approximately 88% are singletons. For these TCRs, the target antigens are not known. The sequences come from unstimulated CD4+ T cells sorted from spleen or lymph node cells, collected before transplant. These receptors were collected from a human donor who was the organ donor for an intestinal transplant.

The rearrangement joins TRBV9 to TRBJ2-5; 7 bases agree with TRBD2. Germline values: CDR1 SGDLS, CDR2 YYNGEE. The CDR3 has 14 amino acids. With 3 bases clipped from V and 1 base from J, the junction kept 3 bases outside the gene matches. CDR3 in amino acids: CASSAGTTQETQYF. The CDR3 bases are TGTGCCAGCAGCGCCGGGACTACCCAAGAGACCCAGTACTTC. Variable domain in full (rest from reference TRBV9 and TRBJ2-5): DSGVTQTPKHLITATGQRVTLRCSPRSGDLSVYWYQQSLDQGLQFLIQYYNGEERAKGNILERFSAQQFPDLHSELNLSSLELGDSALYFCASSAGTTQETQYFGPGTRLLVL.

The rearrangement uses TRBV11-2 and TRBJ1-1; maybe TRBD1 (5 bases). V was cut by 5 bases and J by 5 bases, with 30 bases left in between. The CDR3 runs 19 residues. Germline loops: CDR1 SGHAT, CDR2 FQNNGV. The CDR3 sequence: CASSGRSSRKGIGGTEAFF. CDR3 DNA: TGTGCCAGCAGCGGTCGGTCCTCGAGGAAAGGAATCGGGGGGACTGAAGCTTTCTTT.

The V gene is TRBV19, the J gene TRBJ1-1; no reliable D call. V lost 5 bases and J lost 0, with 7 bases in between. CDR1 and CDR2 from the germline V gene are LNHDA and SQIVND (reference sequence). This CDR3 has 13 residues. CDR3 DNA sequence: TGTGCCAGTAGTTTGTCGGTGAACACTGAAGCTTTCTTT. It translates to CASSLSVNTEAFF.

The chain uses TRBV5-8 and TRBJ2-2; D might be TRBD2 (6 bases). This CDR3 has 13 amino acids. With 4 bases removed from V and 4 bases from J, the gap between germline ends came to 8 bases. CDR1 is SGHTS and CDR2 is YDEGEE in the germline V gene. This CDR3 reads CASSRGFTGELFF. The CDR3 nucleotides read TGTGCCAGCAGCCGGGGGTTCACCGGGGAGCTGTTTTTT.

The J gene is TRBJ2-3, the V gene TRBV6-5; D gene uncertain. Deletions cut 4 bases from V and 0 bases from J, with 8 bases between. This CDR3 is 14 amino acids long. Germline-derived CDR1 and CDR2 are MNHEY and SVGAGI. The CDR3 protein is CASSLRYSTDTQYF. CDR3 bases: TGTGCCAGCAGTTTGAGGTATAGCACAGATACGCAGTATTTT.

The rearrangement uses TRBV6-1 and TRBJ2-2; 10 bases are shared with TRBD2. Germline V gene sequence: CDR1 MNHNS, CDR2 SASEGT. V was clipped by 1 base and J by 4 bases; unmatched bases: 6. This CDR3 spans 17 amino acids. The CDR3, as DNA: TGTGCCAGCAGTGAAGACACTAGCGGGGTCGGCACCGGGGAGCTGTTTTTT. Protein: CASSEDTSGVGTGELFF.

V is TRBV6-1 and J is TRBJ1-1; D remains ambiguous. Germline-derived CDR1 and CDR2 are MNHNS and SASEGT. The CDR3 runs 14 residues. Trimming stripped 8 bases from V and 1 base from J, with 14 bases between. DNA of the CDR3: TGTGCCAGCGAAAGGGTTGCGGGGAACACTGAAGCTTTCTTT. Translation: CASERVAGNTEAFF.

The chain couples TRBV5-4 to TRBJ1-1, with 7 bases matching TRBD1. The length of the CDR3 is 13 residues. Germline lookup yields CDR1 SGHNT and CDR2 YYREEE (reference sequence). With 4 bases clipped from V and 10 bases from J, the junction kept 10 bases outside the gene matches. CDR3 protein: CASSQDRERVAFF. The CDR3 bases are TGTGCCAGCAGCCAAGACAGGGAGAGGGTAGCTTTCTTT. Full variable domain (missing parts from reference TRBV5-4 and TRBJ1-1): ETGVTQSPTHLIKTRGQQVTLRCSSQSGHNTVSWYQQALGQGPQFIFQYYREEENGRGNFPPRFSGLQFPNYSSELNVNALELDDSALYLCASSQDRERVAFFGQGTRLTVV.

V is TRBV7-3 and J is TRBJ2-2, with D unclear. The CDR3 is made up of 13 amino acids. The V and J ends lost 5 bases and 9 bases respectively, with 13 bases between them. Germline CDR1 reads SGHTA; CDR2 reads FQGTGA. The CDR3 DNA is TGTGCCAGCAGCCTCCAGACTGGCTGGGAGCTGTTTTTT. Translating gives CASSLQTGWELFF. The whole variable domain, filled in from reference TRBV7-3 and TRBJ2-2, reads GAGVSQTPSNKVTEKGKYVELRCDPISGHTALYWYRQSLGQGPEFLIYFQGTGAADDSGLPNDRFFAVRPEGSVSTLKIQRTERGDSAVYLCASSLQTGWELFFGEGSRLTVL.

The chain has TRBV28 and TRBJ1-1; perhaps TRBD1 as D (5 bases). The germline gives CDR1 MDHEN, CDR2 SYDVKM. Trimming stripped 1 base from V and 1 base from J, with 13 bases between. The length of the CDR3 is 16 residues. The CDR3 DNA reads as TGTGCCAGCAGTTTATCTGGACAACTAAGGAACACTGAAGCTTTCTTT. Protein product: CASSLSGQLRNTEAFF.

CDR3 loop: CASTPPLGTGDYEQYF. In DNA, the CDR3 is TGTGCCAGCACCCCACCACTCGGGACAGGAGATTACGAGCAGTACTTC. The chain links TRBV28 to TRBJ2-7, with 8 positions matching TRBD1. Trimming at V came to 7 bases and at J to 4 bases, leaving 15 bases not matched to a gene. The CDR3 sequence is 16 residues long. Germline CDR1 reads MDHEN; CDR2 reads SYDVKM.

The chain links TRBV30 to TRBJ1-4, with TRBD1 matching 7 bases. Germline-derived CDR1 and CDR2 are GTSNPN and SVGIG (reference sequence). The CDR3 totals 15 residues. J gave up 7 bases and V 4 bases, and 12 bases lay outside the gene matches. The CDR3 here is CAWKGGRAGGEKLFF. The CDR3 DNA sequence: TGTGCCTGGAAGGGGGGAAGGGCAGGGGGTGAAAAACTGTTTTTT.

This chain uses TRBV4-1 with TRBJ1-2, with 7 bases identical to TRBD1. The CDR3 length is 15 residues. Germline loops: CDR1 MGHRA, CDR2 YSYEKL. Germline trimming cut 1 base from V and 7 bases from J; bases unmatched to any gene: 9. DNA for the CDR3: TGCGCCAGCAGCCAAGGGACGGACAGGCTGGTTGGCTACACCTTC. Translating it yields CASSQGTDRLVGYTF.

The chain's CDR3 is CASSSGPAEGETQYF. The CDR3 nucleotides read TGTGCCAGCAGCTCGGGTCCAGCCGAAGGAGAGACCCAGTACTTC. The rearrangement links TRBV5-4 to TRBJ2-5, with D unresolved. The CDR3 runs to 15 residues. CDR1 is SGHNT, CDR2 YYREEE, per germline (reference sequence). Trimming took 3 bases from V and 4 from J, leaving 16 bases between them.

The CDR3: CASSLVRAYNEQFF. In DNA, the CDR3 is TGTGCCAGCAGCTTAGTCCGTGCCTACAATGAGCAGTTCTTC. This chain connects TRBV13 to TRBJ2-1; D is unclear. Germline V lookup: CDR1 PRHDT, CDR2 FYEKMQ (reference sequence). The CDR3 has 14 residues. V dropped 1 base and J dropped 2 bases, with 6 bases sitting between them. Variable domain in full (rest from reference TRBV13 and TRBJ2-1): AAGVIQSPRHLIKEKRETATLKCYPIPRHDTVYWYQQGPGQDPQFLISFYEKMQSDKGSIPDRFSAQQFSDYHSELNMSSLELGDSALYFCASSLVRAYNEQFFGPGTRLTVL.

The V gene is TRBV7-2, the J gene TRBJ2-1; 9 bases agree with TRBD2. This CDR3 is built from 17 residues. J gave up 7 bases and V 10 bases, and 20 bases lay outside the gene matches. Looked up from germline, CDR1 is SGHTA and CDR2 is FQGNSA. CDR3 DNA sequence: TGTGCCACCCCACCTCGGACTCTAGCGGGATTCACAAATGAGCAGTTCTTC. This sequence encodes CATPPRTLAGFTNEQFF.

The chain recombines TRBV2 with TRBJ2-3; 8 nucleotides line up with TRBD2. The CDR3 loop spans 15 amino acids. The germline CDR1 and CDR2 sequences are SNHLY and FYNNEI. Unmatched junction bases numbered 10, after V lost 6 bases and J lost 5 bases. In nucleotides, the CDR3 is TGTGCCAGCAGACCCAGCGGGAGTCGGGGAGATACGCAGTATTTT. Protein: CASRPSGSRGDTQYF.

This clone was counted a few times. The chain is built from TRBV5-6 and TRBJ2-7, with 8 bases identical to TRBD2. There are 16 residues in the CDR3. The germline gives CDR1 SGHDT, CDR2 YYEEEE. V trimming: 1 base; J trimming: 13 bases; junction bases outside the gene matches: 19. CDR3 sequence: CASSLRSPGGGAKGYF. In nucleotides, the CDR3 is TGTGCCAGCAGCTTGCGGTCCCCGGGGGGGGGCGCAAAGGGATACTTC.

This clone was seen a few times. This sequence joins TRBV30 and TRBJ1-1; D not resolved. The V end was cut by 4 bases, the J end by 4 bases, with 10 bases between. CDR3 length: 12 amino acids. Germline V lookup: CDR1 GTSNPN, CDR2 SVGIG (reference sequence). The CDR3 loop reads CAWKGGLTEAFF. In DNA, the CDR3 is TGTGCCTGGAAGGGAGGCCTCACTGAAGCTTTCTTT.

The CDR3 loop reads CASSSTGTGVADTQYF. Here the CDR3 DNA reads TGTGCCAGTAGTAGCACCGGGACAGGGGTAGCAGATACGCAGTATTTT. This chain uses TRBV28 with TRBJ2-3, with 10 bases aligning to TRBD1. The ends lost 9 bases at V and 4 bases at J; junction bases unmatched: 13. Germline loops: CDR1 MDHEN, CDR2 SYDVKM. The CDR3 covers 16 residues.

This clone was found once. The chain employs TRBV5-1 and TRBJ2-5, with D possibly matching TRBD2 (5 bases). The germline V and J ends were trimmed by 0 bases and 5 bases, with 11 bases remaining between them. Germline-derived CDR1 and CDR2 are SGHRS and YFSETQ. This CDR3 comprises 14 residues. The CDR3 protein is CASSLGLRGETQYF. In DNA form, the CDR3 reads TGCGCCAGCAGCTTGGGACTACGAGGGGAGACCCAGTACTTC.

The CDR3 spells CSASGGYEQYF. In DNA form, the CDR3 reads TGCAGTGCTAGCGGGGGCTACGAGCAGTACTTC. The chain joins TRBV20-1 to TRBJ2-7; a possible D gene is TRBD2 (6 bases). CDR1 and CDR2 from the germline V gene are DFQATT and SNEGSKA (reference sequence). This CDR3 is built from 11 residues. The germline V and J ends were trimmed by 3 bases and 3 bases, with 6 bases remaining between them.